This T cell receptor beta chain was sequenced for a study of cytomegalovirus exposure and HLA in healthy donors. Study results and caveats: It emerged from a later analysis that several of the most significant clusters appeared to be linked to common viral pathogens.

As concerns this clone: Its antigen is undetermined.

Germline V CDR1 and CDR2: SGHDT, YYEEEE. This CDR3 has 13 amino acids. V was pared by 4 bases and J by 10 bases, with 15 bases between. Both 60 Vbeta primers and 13 Jbeta primers went into the PCR. Sequencing used immunoSEQ multiplex PCR; TCRdb keeps in-frame clones, though not all of them. This repertoire shows some 100,000 clones, roughly 69% found once; its top ten account for approximately 5.5%. Input material: PBMCs. V usage is TRBV5-6 and J usage is TRBJ1-5; D gene unclear. This TCR came from a woman aged 70 to 79 in good health and CMV-seropositive. The CDR3 nucleotides are TGTGCCAGCAGCCCCGGGGATAGCAGACCCCAGCATTTT. This encodes CASSPGDSRPQHF.